This section outlines one TCR beta chain sequence together with its context. An end of the junction does not agree with germline; a read error may underlie this. Libraries were prepared by immunoSEQ multiplex PCR; TCRdb keeps only in-frame clonotypes and omits some of them. The sample yields some 140,000 clones, approximately 90% seen once. The CDR3 is made up of 12 amino acids. Germline V gene lookup returns CDR1 GTSNPN and CDR2 SVGIG (reference sequence). This specimen comes from a study of cytotoxic CD8 clonotypes in ibrutinib-treated CLL. The source of this sequence is a human donor with chronic lymphocytic leukemia. This chain uses TRBV30 with TRBJ1-4; D uncertain. Sample: PBMCs, taken after 12 months of ibrutinib treatment. The CDR3: CAWSPRGNKTVF. The DNA for the CDR3 is TGTGCCTGGAGCCCCAGAGGGAACAAAACTGTTTTT.